This TCR beta chain was identified during a study of OX40 agonist ivuxolimab in advanced cancers. Germline lookup yields CDR1 SNHLY and CDR2 FYNNEI. This CDR3 region has 17 residues. Unmatched junction bases numbered 14, after V lost 5 bases and J lost 5 bases. Sequencing used immunoSEQ multiplex PCR; TCRdb keeps in-frame clones, though not all of them. The table lists over 20,000 clones, about four fifths of them singletons. The clonotype was recovered from an adult with an advanced solid tumor such as melanoma, head and neck, liver or kidney cancer. This specimen consisted of CD4+ or CD8+ T cells sorted from blood, obtained in a trial of the OX40 agonist ivuxolimab. V and J are TRBV2 and TRBJ2-3, with 9 bases matching TRBD2. The CDR3 nucleotides read TGTGCCAGCAGTTCCGGGGTAGCGGGGGATGGTGAAGATACGCAGTATTTT. Translation gives CASSSGVAGDGEDTQYF.